The clone carrying this T cell receptor (beta chain) was picked up many times. Its antigen is still unknown. This entry belongs to a study of T-cell reconstitution after alpha-beta-depleted transplantation in children. TCRbeta library preparation incorporated unique molecular identifiers. MiXCR, applied by TCRdb to the PCR reads, yields one record per CDR3 protein. This sample yields thousands of distinct CDR3 sequences, of which 20% to 30% are seen a single time; around a third belongs to the top ten. Overall study findings and caveats: From newly produced T cells came most of the T-cell counts and diversity one year after transplant. The study reportedly traced alpha-beta T cells about two months after transplant to several hundred expanded graft clones. Surviving recipient T cells and thymic progenitors accounted for the high day-60 TCRbeta diversity observed in some patients.

Source: PBMCs, mostly from graft donor cells, taken 60 days after TCRalphabeta/CD19-depleted stem cell transplant. The origin of this receptor is a male patient between 2 and 9 years old who had a stem cell transplant for acute lymphoblastic leukemia, so the T cells may come from the graft donor.

CDR3 sequence: CASSSASLAGVGNNEQFF. Written as DNA, the CDR3 is TGTGCCAGCAGCTCAGCCTCACTAGCGGGAGTTGGCAACAATGAGCAGTTCTTC. This chain connects TRBV7-9 to TRBJ2-1, with TRBD2 identical over 11 bases. The CDR3 is 18 amino acids. The trim removed 4 bases at V and 5 bases at J, leaving 13 bases unmatched. Germline V gene lookup returns CDR1 SEHNR and CDR2 FQNEAQ (reference sequence).